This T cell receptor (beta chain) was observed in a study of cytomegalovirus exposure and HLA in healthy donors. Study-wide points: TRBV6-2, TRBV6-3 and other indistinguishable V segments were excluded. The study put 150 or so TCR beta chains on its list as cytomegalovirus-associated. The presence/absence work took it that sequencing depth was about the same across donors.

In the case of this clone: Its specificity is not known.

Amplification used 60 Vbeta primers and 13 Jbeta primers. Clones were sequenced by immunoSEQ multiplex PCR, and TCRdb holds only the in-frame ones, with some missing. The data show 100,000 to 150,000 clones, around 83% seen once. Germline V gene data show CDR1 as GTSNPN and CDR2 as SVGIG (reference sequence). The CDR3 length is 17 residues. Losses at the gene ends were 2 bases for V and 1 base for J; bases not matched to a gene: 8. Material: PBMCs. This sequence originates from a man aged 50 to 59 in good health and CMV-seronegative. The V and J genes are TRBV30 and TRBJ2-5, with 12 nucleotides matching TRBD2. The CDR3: CAWSPLTSGGFQETQYF. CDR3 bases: TGTGCCTGGAGTCCCCTAACTAGCGGGGGGTTCCAAGAGACCCAGTACTTC.